One and the same sample provided the 25 T cell receptor beta chains below, sequenced in a study of radiotherapy plus CTLA-4 blockade in lung cancer. Here immunoSEQ multiplex PCR was the method, and the copy in TCRdb shows in-frame clones only, minus some. The table shows 90,000 to 100,000 clones, with 88% occurring only once. This specimen was peripheral blood, taken from a patient treated with radiotherapy plus ipilimumab. These receptors were collected from a human donor with non-small cell lung cancer that progressed on radiotherapy plus ipilimumab.

This chain connects TRBV5-1 to TRBJ2-7; the D call may be TRBD1 or TRBD2 (5 bases each). V was trimmed by 5 bases and J by 0 bases, leaving 12 bases between them. CDR3 length equals 14 residues. The germline gives CDR1 SGHRS, CDR2 YFSETQ. The DNA of the CDR3 is TGCGCCAGCAGGGATGGGGCGGGCTCCTACGAGCAGTACTTC. Protein product: CASRDGAGSYEQYF.

The rearrangement links TRBV30 to TRBJ1-1; D might be TRBD1 (5 bases). V shed 3 bases and J shed 8 bases, with 22 bases lying between them. The CDR3 is 15 residues long. Germline CDR1 reads GTSNPN; CDR2 reads SVGIG (reference sequence). The DNA of the CDR3 is TGTGCCTGGAGCGGTACGACAGCGATACTACGAGAAGCTTTCTTT. Its translation: CAWSGTTAILREAFF.

This chain uses TRBV11-2 with TRBJ2-2; no clear D. The V gene lost 4 bases and the J gene lost 2 bases, with 5 bases spanning the gap. CDR3 length: 13 residues. CDR1 is SGHAT and CDR2 is FQNNGV in the germline V gene. In DNA, the CDR3 is TGTGCCAGCAGCTCAACAAACACCGGGGAGCTGTTTTTT. Residues: CASSSTNTGELFF.

This clone has more than one count but fewer than ten. The chain uses TRBV19 and TRBJ1-1, with 7 bases fitting TRBD1. With 5 bases clipped from V and 0 bases from J, the junction kept 9 bases outside the gene matches. The CDR3 loop spans 16 amino acids. Germline V lookup: CDR1 LNHDA, CDR2 SQIVND (reference sequence). The CDR3 region is CASSSARTGLNTEAFF. In nucleotides, the CDR3 is TGTGCCAGTAGTTCTGCACGGACAGGCTTGAACACTGAAGCTTTCTTT.

This chain uses TRBV7-8 with TRBJ1-6, with TRBD1 matching 7 bases. Germline-derived CDR1 and CDR2 are SGHVS and FQNEAQ. V lost 4 bases to trimming and J lost 6 bases; unmatched junction nucleotides: 6. This CDR3 is 15 amino acids long. CDR3 bases: TGTGCCAGCAGCTCCTCAGGGGGGGCTAATTCACCCCTCCACTTT. Encoded protein: CASSSSGGANSPLHF.

This clone showed up just once. The J gene is TRBJ2-1, the V gene TRBV11-3, with D possibly being TRBD2 (6 bases). Germline values: CDR1 SGHNT, CDR2 YENEEA. V shed 3 bases and J shed 0 bases, with 12 bases lying between them. The CDR3 extends over 16 amino acids. The CDR3 DNA sequence: TGTGCCAGCAGCTTGTCGGGAGTTACCTCCTACAATGAGCAGTTCTTC. Protein product: CASSLSGVTSYNEQFF.

The CDR3 nucleotides are TGCGCCAGCAGCTTGGTTGGGACAAGGACGGCAGAGACCCAGTACTTC. Protein: CASSLVGTRTAETQYF. The V and J genes are TRBV5-1 and TRBJ2-5, with a possible D match to TRBD1 (6 bases). Per the germline V gene, CDR1 is SGHRS and CDR2 is YFSETQ. The CDR3 is made up of 16 amino acids. V was cut by 0 bases and J by 4 bases, with 16 bases left in between. Variable domain in full (rest from reference TRBV5-1 and TRBJ2-5): KAGVTQTPRYLIKTRGQQVTLSCSPISGHRSVSWYQQTPGQGLQFLFEYFSETQRNKGNFPGRFSGRQFSNSRSEMNVSTLELGDSALYLCASSLVGTRTAETQYFGPGTRLLVL.

The chain couples TRBV6-5 to TRBJ1-2, with 7 bases lining up with TRBD1. This CDR3 spans 15 amino acids. Germline V gene lookup returns CDR1 MNHEY and CDR2 SVGAGI. With V trimmed by 3 bases and J by 0 bases, 4 bases remained unmatched. CDR3 bases: TGTGCCAGCAGTTATTCTGGACAGGCTAACTATGGCTACACCTTC. Its translation is CASSYSGQANYGYTF.

The chain recombines TRBV9 with TRBJ2-2, with TRBD2 matching 12 bases. Per germline, CDR1 SGDLS and CDR2 YYNGEE. CDR3 length equals 20 residues. Germline trimming cut 2 bases from V and 4 bases from J; bases unmatched to any gene: 15. The CDR3 sequence: CASSVGTSGSRKGSTGELFF. Here the CDR3 DNA reads TGTGCCAGCAGCGTTGGGACTAGCGGGTCGAGGAAGGGAAGCACCGGGGAGCTGTTTTTT.

V and J are TRBV6-5 and TRBJ2-1; weak D call: TRBD2 (6 bases). The V gene's germline CDR1 is MNHEY and CDR2 SVGAGI. The CDR3 has 15 amino acids. V was pared by 6 bases and J by 0 bases, with 12 bases between. The CDR3 region is CASSPGVSSYNEQFF. The CDR3 bases are TGTGCCAGCAGCCCGGGGGTGAGCTCCTACAATGAGCAGTTCTTC.

V is TRBV30 and J is TRBJ2-3, with 7 bases lining up with TRBD2. V was clipped by 1 base and J by 1 base; unmatched bases: 11. The CDR3 runs to 17 residues. CDR1 and CDR2 from the germline V gene are GTSNPN and SVGIG (reference sequence). This CDR3 is CAWSAIGGDTGTDTQYF. For the CDR3, the DNA is TGTGCCTGGAGTGCGATTGGGGGGGATACGGGCACAGATACGCAGTATTTT.

J is TRBJ2-1 and V is TRBV15; D assignment may be TRBD1 or TRBD2 (5 bases each). CDR1 LNHNV and CDR2 YYDKDF come from the germline V gene (reference sequence). Trimming cost V 4 bases and J 14 bases, with 21 bases left between them. CDR3 length: 14 amino acids. CDR3 protein: CATSKNPGANQEFF. Written as DNA, the CDR3 is TGTGCCACCAGCAAAAACCCCGGGGCCAACCAGGAGTTCTTC.

V usage is TRBV7-3 and J usage is TRBJ2-1, with D possibly matching TRBD2 (6 bases). Germline V gives CDR1 SGHTA, CDR2 FQGTGA. The CDR3 contains 15 residues. Trimming cost V 2 bases and J 2 bases, with 10 bases left between them. CDR3 sequence: CASSLGAGPYNEQFF. As DNA, the CDR3 is TGTGCCAGCAGCTTAGGAGCGGGTCCCTACAATGAGCAGTTCTTC.

V gene TRBV18 combines with J gene TRBJ2-5; D is perhaps TRBD2 (5 bases). There are 13 residues in the CDR3. Germline V gene lookup returns CDR1 KGHSH and CDR2 LQKENI. The germline V and J ends were trimmed by 2 bases and 4 bases, with 8 bases remaining between them. CDR3 sequence: CASSPTAAETQYF. The CDR3 DNA reads as TGTGCCAGCTCACCAACAGCGGCAGAGACCCAGTACTTC.

As for this clone: This CDR3 is also generated by other DNA sequences in the sample. The V and J genes are TRBV5-1 and TRBJ1-1; 8 bases line up with TRBD1. Germline CDR1 SGHRS, CDR2 YFSETQ. Trimming at V came to 6 bases and at J to 2 bases, leaving 3 bases not matched to a gene. There are 13 residues in the CDR3. The CDR3 nucleotides read TGCGCCAGCATCGGACAGGGAAACACTGAAGCTTTCTTT. This codes for CASIGQGNTEAFF.

The chain recombines TRBV22-1 with TRBJ2-6; the table's D call, TRBD2, was not checked against the DNA. TRBV22-1 is designated a pseudogene. The length of the CDR3 is 18 residues. The chain's CDR3 is CPGRVHGSEQSRANVLTF. The CDR3 DNA is TGTCCTGGGAGGGTACACGGAAGCGAACAAAGTCGGGCCAACGTCCTGACTTTC.

This chain uses TRBV6-5 with TRBJ1-1; 7 nucleotides align to TRBD1. The CDR3 sequence is 15 residues long. Germline V gene data show CDR1 as MNHEY and CDR2 as SVGAGI. J was trimmed by 0 bases and V by 6 bases; bases with no gene match: 7. The CDR3 coding sequence is TGTGCCAGCAGATTCCCGGGACAGATGAACACTGAAGCTTTCTTT. Translated, it gives CASRFPGQMNTEAFF.

V and J are TRBV5-1 and TRBJ1-2, with D possibly TRBD1 on 5 matching bases. The germline CDR1 and CDR2 sequences are SGHRS and YFSETQ. The V end was cut by 6 bases, the J end by 2 bases, with 14 bases between. The CDR3 covers 14 residues. CDR3 protein: CASTTSGGNYGYTF. CDR3 nucleotides: TGCGCCAGCACCACCAGCGGGGGGAACTATGGCTACACCTTC.

This rearrangement joins TRBV5-1 to TRBJ2-7; 12 bases are shared with TRBD2. CDR3 size: 14 residues. V shed 5 bases and J 7 bases; nucleotides not matched to a gene: 7. Germline V CDR1 and CDR2: SGHRS, YFSETQ. The CDR3 DNA sequence: TGCGCCAGCAGAGTGGGACTAGCGGGCGAAGAGCAGTACTTC. Amino acid sequence: CASRVGLAGEEQYF.

Details on this clone: At one boundary the junction diverges from the germline segment, which might be a read error. Additional DNA sequences in this sample encode the identical CDR3. The chain uses TRBV30 and TRBJ1-5; no firm D call. CDR3 size: 13 residues. The V gene's germline CDR1 is GTSNPN and CDR2 SVGIG (reference sequence). The CDR3 region has the DNA TGTGCCTGGAGTGTAGGTAGCGATCAGCCCCAGCATTTT. It is translated as CAWSVGSDQPQHF.

J is TRBJ2-7 and V is TRBV7-2; D is possibly TRBD2 (6 bases). The CDR3 sequence is 14 residues long. With 8 bases removed from V and 6 bases from J, the gap between germline ends came to 20 bases. Germline loops: CDR1 SGHTA, CDR2 FQGNSA. CDR3 region: CASGRPGVRSEQYF. In nucleotides, the CDR3 is TGTGCCAGCGGAAGACCGGGAGTCCGCTCCGAGCAGTACTTC.

This chain connects TRBV2 to TRBJ2-7, with TRBD1 matching 7 bases. J was trimmed by 6 bases and V by 6 bases; bases with no gene match: 11. The CDR3 has 14 amino acids. Germline V gene lookup returns CDR1 SNHLY and CDR2 FYNNEI. CDR3 protein: CASRATGYGSEQYF. The CDR3, as DNA: TGTGCCAGCAGGGCGACAGGGTATGGCTCCGAGCAGTACTTC.

The CDR3 loop reads CASSVTGLVPPYEQYF. The CDR3 DNA reads as TGCGCCAGCAGCGTTACAGGGTTAGTGCCTCCGTACGAGCAGTACTTC. This chain links TRBV5-1 with TRBJ2-7; TRBD1 is a possible D gene (6 bases). This CDR3 is built from 16 residues. The V gene's germline CDR1 is SGHRS and CDR2 YFSETQ. Trimming shortened V by 4 bases and J by 4 bases, and 21 bases separated the two germline ends.

This chain links TRBV9 with TRBJ1-4, with D possibly TRBD1 on 6 matching bases. Germline CDR1 reads SGDLS; CDR2 reads YYNGEE. V lost 0 bases and J lost 3, with 12 bases in between. The CDR3 sequence is 16 residues long. In nucleotides, the CDR3 is TGTGCCAGCAGCGTAGGAGTGGGGGCTCCTAATGAAAAACTGTTTTTT. Residues: CASSVGVGAPNEKLFF.

V is TRBV5-1 and J is TRBJ2-7, with D possibly being TRBD1 (5 bases). The CDR3 extends over 14 amino acids. The germline V and J ends were trimmed by 0 bases and 4 bases, with 11 bases remaining between them. Germline V lookup: CDR1 SGHRS, CDR2 YFSETQ. Here the CDR3 reads CASSLAGMDYEQYF. As DNA, the CDR3 is TGCGCCAGCAGCTTGGCAGGGATGGATTACGAGCAGTACTTC.